This T cell receptor (beta chain) was obtained from a study of T cell responses to AZD1222 COVID-19 vaccine. General study results and limits: Just a handful of AZD1222 recipients tested seropositive at baseline. Targeting of unmutated variant regions was reportedly seen in nearly half of spike-specific TCRs. Most donors were white British and more were female, and clonal diversity was possibly underestimated.

The length of the CDR3 is 14 residues. The V gene's germline CDR1 is GTSNPN and CDR2 SVGIG (reference sequence). The V gene lost 5 bases and the J gene lost 8 bases, with 18 bases spanning the gap. TCRdb keeps only in-frame clones here, not all; method: immunoSEQ multiplex PCR. The sample carries 65,000 to 85,000 clones, 80% to 90% recorded once. This clone was observed once. As yet, its antigen is unknown. The sample here was peripheral blood, taken 28 days after the second AZD1222 dose. The origin of this receptor is an adult who received the AZD1222 COVID-19 vaccine. This chain uses TRBV30 with TRBJ1-4; tentatively, D is TRBD1 (5 bases). Here the CDR3 DNA reads TGTGCCTGGGGCTCAGGGACGCAGGACGAAAAACTGTTTTTT. Its protein is CAWGSGTQDEKLFF.